These 14 T cell receptor beta chains originate from one sample sequenced in a study of CD8+ T cells in alopecia areata. Treatment given: oral pan-JAK inhibitor, 5-10 mg twice daily. After isolation, RNA underwent reverse transcription to generate cDNA as the sequencing template. The table came from immunoSEQ multiplex PCR; TCRdb's copy has only in-frame clones and leaves some out. This table holds about 88,000 clones, around 40% found once. The starting material was CD8+ T cells sorted from blood, obtained at week 24, from a patient treated with tofacitinib. Receptor source: a human donor with alopecia areata.

This chain connects TRBV29-1 to TRBJ1-2, with 8 nucleotides matching TRBD1. The germline CDR1 and CDR2 sequences are SQVTM and ANQGSEA. The ends lost 4 bases at V and 4 bases at J; junction bases unmatched: 5. The CDR3 totals 13 residues. In DNA, the CDR3 is TGCAGCGTTGCTACAGGGGGAGCCTATGGCTACACCTTC. Encoded protein: CSVATGGAYGYTF.

V is TRBV15 and J is TRBJ1-2; no definite D call. Trimming took 0 bases from V and 4 from J, leaving 15 bases between them. The CDR3 runs to 16 residues. Germline assignment: CDR1 LNHNV and CDR2 YYDKDF (reference sequence). The CDR3 bases are TGTGCCACCAGCAGAGATATGGCCGGGATCCTCTATGGCTACACCTTC. Amino acids: CATSRDMAGILYGYTF.

The chain joins TRBV25-1 to TRBJ2-7; 7 nucleotides align to TRBD2. Germline V CDR1 and CDR2: MGHDK, SYGVNS. CDR3 length: 17 amino acids. V trimming: 2 bases; J trimming: 0 bases; junction bases outside the gene matches: 10. CDR3 bases: TGTGCCAGCAGTGAAAGTCCGGGGAGGGACTACTCCTACGAGCAGTACTTC. This codes for CASSESPGRDYSYEQYF.

The chain employs TRBV27 and TRBJ2-1; no reliable D call. Trimming took off 5 bases at V and 8 bases at J, with 10 bases between the two ends. CDR3 length equals 12 residues. CDR1 and CDR2 from the germline V gene are MNHEY and SMNVEV (reference sequence). CDR3 bases: TGTGCCAGCAGTACAAGTGGTGATGAGCAGTTCTTC. Protein sequence: CASSTSGDEQFF.

The gene calls are TRBV6-4 and TRBJ2-3, with TRBD1 as a possible D gene (5 bases). CDR1 is MRHNA, CDR2 SNTAGT, per germline. Trimming left V 6 bases short and J 7 bases short, with 20 bases between. There are 15 residues in the CDR3. This chain's CDR3 is CASSPQDSTGHTQYF. CDR3 DNA sequence: TGTGCCAGCAGCCCACAGGATTCTACGGGTCATACGCAGTATTTT.

The rearrangement joins TRBV13 to TRBJ1-1, with 7 bases that match TRBD1. The CDR3 is 15 residues long. V lost 5 bases to trimming and J lost 1 base; unmatched junction nucleotides: 7. Looked up from germline, CDR1 is PRHDT and CDR2 is FYEKMQ (reference sequence). The CDR3 nucleotides are TGTGCCAGCAGCATACCGGGACAGCCGAACACTGAAGCTTTCTTT. This codes for CASSIPGQPNTEAFF.

The table lists this clone with a few counts. The chain recombines TRBV4-2 with TRBJ1-5, with D uncertain. Trimming took 1 base from V and 8 from J, leaving 9 bases between them. From germline, CDR1 is LGHNA and CDR2 YNFKEQ. The CDR3 runs to 13 residues. The CDR3 sequence is CASSQGILEPQHF. CDR3 sequence (DNA): TGTGCCAGCAGCCAAGGGATATTAGAGCCCCAGCATTTT.

V and J are TRBV9 and TRBJ2-1; D not certain. This CDR3 has 14 residues. V shed 1 base and J shed 5 bases, with 10 bases lying between them. Germline CDR1 SGDLS, CDR2 YYNGEE. The CDR3 sequence is CASSVIGGDNEQFF. CDR3 nucleotide sequence: TGTGCCAGCAGCGTAATTGGTGGGGACAATGAGCAGTTCTTC.

This clone was observed a few times. V gene TRBV6-6 combines with J gene TRBJ2-1; D is ambiguous. The V gene's germline CDR1 is MNHNY and CDR2 SVGAGI (reference sequence). Between the trimmed V and J ends, which lost 2 bases and 8 bases, there was a span of 13 bases. CDR3 length: 14 residues. The CDR3 protein is CASSYGPPMDEQFF. The DNA for the CDR3 is TGTGCCAGCAGTTACGGGCCGCCGATGGATGAGCAGTTCTTC.

The V gene is TRBV28, the J gene TRBJ2-2, with a tentative D call TRBD1 (6 bases). The germline V and J ends were trimmed by 11 bases and 4 bases, with 20 bases remaining between them. Germline lookup yields CDR1 MDHEN and CDR2 SYDVKM. This CDR3 has 15 residues. The CDR3 reads CASRAVDRPTGELFF. The CDR3 region has the DNA TGTGCCTCGCGAGCTGTGGACAGACCCACCGGGGAGCTGTTTTTT.

This clone has only a few counts. V is TRBV4-2 and J is TRBJ2-7; D may be TRBD1 or TRBD2 (5 bases each). Per germline, CDR1 LGHNA and CDR2 YNFKEQ. The V end was cut by 4 bases, the J end by 7 bases, with 17 bases between. The CDR3 has 14 amino acids. The CDR3 spells CASSPHGTLSEQYF. In DNA form, the CDR3 reads TGTGCCAGCAGCCCGCATGGGACCCTCTCAGAGCAGTACTTC.

There are a few counts of this clone. The rearrangement uses TRBV21-1 and TRBJ2-6; the tabulated D call, TRBD1, remains unverified against the DNA. TRBV21-1 has pseudogene status. This CDR3 spans 15 amino acids. This CDR3 reads CASSIRGPGANVLTF. The CDR3 coding sequence is TGTGCCAGCAGCATAAGGGGGCCTGGGGCCAACGTCCTGACTTTC.

The V and J genes are TRBV30 and TRBJ2-7; D ambiguous. Trimming left V 2 bases short and J 3 bases short, with 14 bases between. CDR1 and CDR2 from the germline V gene are GTSNPN and SVGIG (reference sequence). CDR3 size: 14 residues. The CDR3: CAWSTLAENYEQYF. The CDR3 region has the DNA TGTGCCTGGAGTACACTGGCTGAGAACTACGAGCAGTACTTC.

The chain employs TRBV29-1 and TRBJ2-7; a weak D match, TRBD1 (6 bases). Per germline, CDR1 SQVTM and CDR2 ANQGSEA. Trimming took 4 bases from V and 3 from J, leaving 10 bases between them. There are 12 residues in the CDR3. The CDR3 DNA follows: TGCAGCGTTGGGGGGCAAGTCTACGAGCAGTACTTC. It is translated as CSVGGQVYEQYF.